The 21 T cell receptor beta chains below come from one sample, sequenced in a study of PD-1 blockade in mismatch repair-deficient tumors. Measured with immunoSEQ multiplex PCR; TCRdb has only the in-frame clones, and not every one. The data contain some 130,000 clones, roughly 90% of them seen just once; the ten biggest clones take up 10% to 15%. This specimen consisted of peripheral blood, obtained roughly 67 weeks after starting pembrolizumab. These receptors came from an adult with mismatch repair-deficient cancer.

The chain couples TRBV16 to TRBJ2-4, with a possible D match to TRBD1 (6 bases). Between the trimmed V and J ends, which lost 0 bases and 7 bases, there was a span of 10 bases. The CDR3 covers 14 residues. In germline, CDR1 is KGHSY, CDR2 FQNENV. As DNA, the CDR3 is TGTGCCAGCAGCCAATCCAGGGGATGGAACATTCAGTACTTC. This translates into CASSQSRGWNIQYF.

This chain uses TRBV27 with TRBJ2-1; no clear D gene. V gave up 2 bases and J gave up 5 bases, with 10 bases separating them. The CDR3 length is 14 residues. Germline values: CDR1 MNHEY, CDR2 SMNVEV (reference sequence). CDR3 protein: CASSLRGWDNEQFF. CDR3 nucleotide sequence: TGTGCCAGCAGTTTACGCGGTTGGGACAATGAGCAGTTCTTC.

A single count supports this clone. The V call is TRBV28, the J call TRBJ1-5, with a tentative D call TRBD1 (5 bases). This CDR3 contains 15 residues. Germline loops: CDR1 MDHEN, CDR2 SYDVKM. Trimming took 3 bases from V and 2 from J, leaving 11 bases between them. The CDR3 region is CASSFKGRGNQPQHF. The CDR3 region has the DNA TGTGCCAGCAGTTTTAAGGGGCGAGGCAATCAGCCCCAGCATTTT.

This chain links TRBV11-2 with TRBJ2-1; D is undetermined. The CDR3 covers 11 residues. The ends were cut back, 4 bases at V and 5 bases at J, with 3 bases in the middle. Germline V gives CDR1 SGHAT, CDR2 FQNNGV. CDR3 amino acids: CASSSHNEQFF. The DNA of the CDR3 is TGTGCCAGCAGCTCGCACAATGAGCAGTTCTTC.

V and J are TRBV6-4 and TRBJ2-5, with D uncertain. V was cut by 3 bases and J by 2 bases, with 16 bases left in between. Germline V gene data show CDR1 as MRHNA and CDR2 as SNTAGT. The CDR3 extends over 16 amino acids. The CDR3 bases are TGTGCCAGCAGTGAGAGTTGCTATCCACCTCAAGAGACCCAGTACTTC. It encodes CASSESCYPPQETQYF.

This chain uses TRBV29-1 with TRBJ2-1, with D perhaps assigned TRBD1 or TRBD2 (6 bases each). Trimming cost V 4 bases and J 4 bases, with 14 bases left between them. The CDR3 contains 14 residues. CDR1 and CDR2 (germline): SQVTM, ANQGSEA. The CDR3 DNA sequence: TGCAGCGTTGCCGGGGGCTTGACTTACAATGAGCAGTTCTTC. Translating gives CSVAGGLTYNEQFF.

The chain combines TRBV14 with TRBJ2-7; 8 nucleotides agree with TRBD1. J gave up 3 bases and V 2 bases, and 6 bases lay outside the gene matches. This CDR3 spans 15 amino acids. The germline V gene has CDR1 SGHDN and CDR2 FVKESK. CDR3 sequence (DNA): TGTGCCAGCAGCCAAAGACAGGGGTTGGGCTACGAGCAGTACTTC. Amino acids: CASSQRQGLGYEQYF.

The rearrangement joins TRBV11-2 to TRBJ2-2, with 12 bases aligning to TRBD2. CDR3 size: 17 residues. Looked up from germline, CDR1 is SGHAT and CDR2 is FQNNGV. V was pared by 6 bases and J by 2 bases, with 7 bases of the junction left unmatched. The CDR3 sequence: CASSLLAGGFNTGELFF. In nucleotides, the CDR3 is TGTGCCAGCAGTTTACTAGCGGGAGGTTTCAACACCGGGGAGCTGTTTTTT.

The chain is built from TRBV27 and TRBJ2-1; the D is unclear. The V gene lost 4 bases and the J gene lost 3 bases, with 7 bases spanning the gap. This CDR3 spans 13 amino acids. Germline values: CDR1 MNHEY, CDR2 SMNVEV (reference sequence). CDR3 in amino acids: CASSYYVYNEQFF. CDR3 nucleotides: TGTGCCAGCAGTTATTACGTCTACAATGAGCAGTTCTTC.

This sequence joins TRBV18 and TRBJ1-4; D is uncertain. V shed 3 bases and J shed 5 bases, with 13 bases lying between them. Germline CDR1 is KGHSH and CDR2 is LQKENI. This CDR3 is built from 15 residues. The CDR3 DNA follows: TGTGCCAGCTCACCTAACCCCCAGATGAATGAAAAACTGTTTTTT. Protein sequence: CASSPNPQMNEKLFF. The full variable domain, rest sourced from reference TRBV18 and TRBJ1-4, is NAGVMQNPRHLVRRRGQEARLRCSPMKGHSHVYWYRQLPEEGLKFMVYLQKENIIDESGMPKERFSAEFPKEGPSILRIQQVVRGDSAAYFCASSPNPQMNEKLFFGSGTQLSVL.

The chain recombines TRBV5-1 with TRBJ2-5; TRBD2 matches 11 bases. The J segment lost 4 bases and the V segment lost 1 base, leaving 6 bases of the junction unmatched. Germline CDR1 reads SGHRS; CDR2 reads YFSETQ. The CDR3 spans 16 residues. The CDR3 nucleotides read TGCGCCAGCAGCTTGAATAGCCTAGCGGGAGGAGAGACCCAGTACTTC. Translation: CASSLNSLAGGETQYF.

This clone came up a few times. The chain carries TRBV28 and TRBJ1-2; D gene ambiguous. CDR1 is MDHEN, CDR2 SYDVKM, per germline. Trimming stripped 2 bases from V and 2 bases from J, with 6 bases between. There are 13 residues in the CDR3. In DNA, the CDR3 is TGTGCCAGCAGTTTAGACGGGAACTATGGCTACACCTTC. Translating it yields CASSLDGNYGYTF.

This clone occurred once. The rearrangement uses TRBV6-5 and TRBJ1-2; possibly TRBD1 for D (6 bases). CDR3 length: 14 residues. Trimming cost V 4 bases and J 8 bases, with 17 bases left between them. Looked up from germline, CDR1 is MNHEY and CDR2 is SVGAGI. CDR3: CASSSKGSRGGYTF. Written as DNA, the CDR3 is TGTGCCAGCAGTTCTAAAGGGTCCAGGGGAGGCTACACCTTC.

V and J are TRBV4-3 and TRBJ2-1; 10 bases agree with TRBD2. In germline, CDR1 is LGHNA, CDR2 YSLEER. The CDR3 extends over 15 amino acids. Losses at the gene ends were 4 bases for V and 4 bases for J; bases not matched to a gene: 4. This chain's CDR3 is CASSPTAGGYNEQFF. CDR3 nucleotides: TGCGCCAGCAGCCCAACAGCGGGAGGGTACAATGAGCAGTTCTTC.

The chain links TRBV5-6 to TRBJ2-1; either TRBD1 or TRBD2 may fit D (5 bases each). Germline lookup yields CDR1 SGHDT and CDR2 YYEEEE. This CDR3 region has 14 residues. The V end lost 4 bases, the J end lost 2 bases, and 10 bases lay between the germline ends. CDR3 DNA: TGTGCCAGCAGCCCCGGGGCAACCTACAATGAGCAGTTCTTC. Protein sequence: CASSPGATYNEQFF. Full variable domain (outside the CDR3, taken from reference TRBV5-6 and TRBJ2-1): DAGVTQSPTHLIKTRGQQVTLRCSPKSGHDTVSWYQQALGQGPQFIFQYYEEEERQRGNFPDRFSGHQFPNYSSELNVNALLLGDSALYLCASSPGATYNEQFFGPGTRLTVL.

The V and J genes are TRBV4-1 and TRBJ1-2; D might be TRBD1 (6 bases). The CDR3 is made up of 15 amino acids. Germline V gene sequence: CDR1 MGHRA, CDR2 YSYEKL. V shed 2 bases and J shed 1 base, with 11 bases lying between them. The CDR3 is CASSQFAGVNYGYTF. The CDR3 coding sequence is TGCGCCAGCAGCCAATTCGCAGGGGTTAACTATGGCTACACCTTC.

The chain carries TRBV19 and TRBJ2-3; D gene unclear. There are 14 residues in the CDR3. Per the germline V gene, CDR1 is LNHDA and CDR2 is SQIVND (reference sequence). V was pared by 0 bases and J by 6 bases, with 10 bases between. The chain's CDR3 is CASSIDLFRDTQYF. The DNA for the CDR3 is TGTGCCAGTAGTATAGATCTATTCCGGGATACGCAGTATTTT.

Many counts were recorded for this clone. The chain combines TRBV6-1 with TRBJ2-7, with 8 bases lining up with TRBD1. The trim removed 5 bases at V and 3 bases at J, leaving 6 bases unmatched. CDR3 length: 14 amino acids. Germline V CDR1 and CDR2: MNHNS, SASEGT. CDR3 sequence: CASSLDRDLYEQYF. The DNA for the CDR3 is TGTGCCAGCAGTCTGGACAGGGACCTCTACGAGCAGTACTTC.

This clone showed up just a few times. The chain links TRBV29-1 to TRBJ1-2; perhaps TRBD1 as D (6 bases). V was shortened by 0 bases and J by 3 bases, with 11 bases between the two germline ends. Germline V lookup: CDR1 SQVTM, CDR2 ANQGSEA. The CDR3 extends over 14 amino acids. The CDR3, as DNA: TGCAGCGTTGAAGATCCAAACAGGGACTATGGCTACACCTTC. Protein: CSVEDPNRDYGYTF.

The rearrangement links TRBV5-4 to TRBJ2-7, with TRBD2 matching 8 bases. Per the germline V gene, CDR1 is SGHNT and CDR2 is YYREEE (reference sequence). This CDR3 has 16 residues. After removal of 3 bases from V and 4 bases from J, the junction contained 12 bases not matched to a gene. The CDR3, as DNA: TGTGCCAGCAGCTGGAGTCTCGGGACTAGTTTGTACGAGCAGTACTTC. Translating gives CASSWSLGTSLYEQYF. The whole variable domain, filled in from reference TRBV5-4 and TRBJ2-7, reads ETGVTQSPTHLIKTRGQQVTLRCSSQSGHNTVSWYQQALGQGPQFIFQYYREEENGRGNFPPRFSGLQFPNYSSELNVNALELDDSALYLCASSWSLGTSLYEQYFGPGTRLTVT.

This chain joins TRBV10-3 and TRBJ1-2; unclear D gene. The CDR3 runs 15 residues. V dropped 0 bases and J dropped 2 bases, with 10 bases sitting between them. Germline assignment: CDR1 ENHRY and CDR2 SYGVKD. The CDR3 loop is CAISESRRTNYGYTF. DNA of the CDR3: TGTGCCATCAGTGAGTCTAGACGGACGAACTATGGCTACACCTTC.